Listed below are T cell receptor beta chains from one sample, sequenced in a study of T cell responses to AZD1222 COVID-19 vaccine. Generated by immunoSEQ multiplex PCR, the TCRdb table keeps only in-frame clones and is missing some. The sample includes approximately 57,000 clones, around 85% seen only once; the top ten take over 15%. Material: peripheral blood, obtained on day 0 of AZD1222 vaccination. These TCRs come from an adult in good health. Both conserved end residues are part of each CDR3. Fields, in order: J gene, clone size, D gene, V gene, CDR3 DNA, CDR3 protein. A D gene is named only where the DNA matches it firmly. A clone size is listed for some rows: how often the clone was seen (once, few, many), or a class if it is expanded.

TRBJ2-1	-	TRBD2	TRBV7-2	TGTGCCAGCAGCCCAAAGGGCGGGAGGTTCGGTGAGCAGTTCTTC	CASSPKGGRFGEQFF
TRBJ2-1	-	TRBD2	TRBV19	TGTGCCAGTAGTATCGTTAGCGGGGGAGAGCAGTTCTTC	CASSIVSGGEQFF
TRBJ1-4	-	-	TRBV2	TGTGCCAGCACGCATGTCCAGAATAATGAAAAACTGTTTTTT	CASTHVQNNEKLFF
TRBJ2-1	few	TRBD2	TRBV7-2	TGTGCCAGCAGCTTTACTAGCGTTGACGAGCAGTTCTTC	CASSFTSVDEQFF
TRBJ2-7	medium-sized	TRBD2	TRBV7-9	TGTGCCAGCAGCGGCCGACTAGCGGGAGGTCAATACGAGCAGTACTTC	CASSGRLAGGQYEQYF
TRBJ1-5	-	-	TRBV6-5	TGTGCCAGCAAGGAGGTTCGGGGTCAGCCCCAGCATTTT	CASKEVRGQPQHF
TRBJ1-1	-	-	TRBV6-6	TGTGCCAACCAAGGGGAGCTGAACACTGAAGCTTTCTTT	CANQGELNTEAFF
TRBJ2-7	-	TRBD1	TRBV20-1	TGCAGTGCCGGGCAGGGGGACGAGCAGTACTTC	CSAGQGDEQYF
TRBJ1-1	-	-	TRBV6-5	TGTGCCAGCAGTTACGGAGGGGTCAACACTGAAGCTTTCTTT	CASSYGGVNTEAFF
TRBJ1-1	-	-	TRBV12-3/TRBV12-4	TGTGCCAGCAGCCCCGACGGGCAGGCAGCTTTCTTT	CASSPDGQAAFF
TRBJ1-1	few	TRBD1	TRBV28	TGTGCCAGCCGACAGGGATACACTGAAGCTTTCTTT	CASRQGYTEAFF
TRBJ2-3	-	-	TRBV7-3	TGTGCCAGCAGCCCAGAAAGTGGGCCCACAGATACGCAGTATTTT	CASSPESGPTDTQYF
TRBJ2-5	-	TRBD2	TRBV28	TGTGCCAGCAGCCTGCCGGGAGGGGGAGAGACCCAGTACTTC	CASSLPGGGETQYF
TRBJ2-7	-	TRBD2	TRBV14	TGTGCCAGCAGCCAAATTCAAGCGGGAGGTGCACCCGAGCAGTACTTC	CASSQIQAGGAPEQYF
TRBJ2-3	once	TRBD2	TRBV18	TGTGCCAGCTCACCGCCACTAGCGGGAGGCTCAGCGCAGTATTTT	CASSPPLAGGSAQYF
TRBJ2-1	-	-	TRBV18	TGTGCCAGCTCACCACCAGGTTCGGGTGAGCAGTTCTTC	CASSPPGSGEQFF
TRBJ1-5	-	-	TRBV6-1	TGTGCCAGCAGTGAATCCCTGACAGTCTATCAGCCCCAGCATTTT	CASSESLTVYQPQHF
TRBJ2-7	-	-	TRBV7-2	TGTGCCAGCAGCTTTGGTTTCGTGGTGTCCTACGAGCAGTACTTC	CASSFGFVVSYEQYF
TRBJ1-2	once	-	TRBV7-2	TGTGCCAGCAGCCCCGGGGAGCGGAGCTACACCTTC	CASSPGERSYTF
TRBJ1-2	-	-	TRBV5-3	TGTGCCAGAAGCTTCGCGGGCCGCTACTATGGCTACACCTTC	CARSFAGRYYGYTF
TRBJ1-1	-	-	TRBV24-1	TGTGCCACCAGTTCCCGAGGGGTAGGGGTTGACGCTTTCTTT	CATSSRGVGVDAFF
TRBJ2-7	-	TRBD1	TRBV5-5	TGTGCCAGCAGCTCATATGGGACAGGGAGCGGTCCCTACGAGCAGTACTTC	CASSSYGTGSGPYEQYF